A single sample gave rise to the 23 T cell receptor beta chains below, sequenced in a study of OX40 agonist ivuxolimab in advanced cancers. The repertoire was sequenced with immunoSEQ multiplex PCR; TCRdb's copy has only in-frame clones and lacks some. The data show about 59,000 clones, 92% seen once. The specimen was CD4+ or CD8+ T cells sorted from blood, collected in a trial of the OX40 agonist ivuxolimab. Receptor source: an adult with an advanced solid tumor such as melanoma, head and neck, liver or kidney cancer.

The V gene is TRBV4-1, the J gene TRBJ2-1; 8 positions agree with TRBD2. CDR3 size: 15 residues. V was pared by 2 bases and J by 4 bases, with 4 bases of the junction left unmatched. From germline, CDR1 is MGHRA and CDR2 YSYEKL. The CDR3 region is CASSQRLASYNEQFF. The DNA of the CDR3 is TGCGCCAGCAGCCAAAGACTAGCGAGTTACAATGAGCAGTTCTTC.

This chain connects TRBV18 to TRBJ1-1, with D uncertain. CDR3 length: 12 residues. CDR1 is KGHSH, CDR2 LQKENI, per germline. The ends were cut back, 2 bases at V and 5 bases at J, with 6 bases in the middle. CDR3 in DNA: TGTGCCAGCTCACCAGGCCAGACTGAAGCTTTCTTT. The encoded protein is CASSPGQTEAFF.

This chain connects TRBV6-5 to TRBJ1-2; D uncertain. This CDR3 comprises 13 residues. V shed 5 bases and J shed 3 bases, with 10 bases lying between them. CDR1 is MNHEY, CDR2 SVGAGI, per germline. The CDR3 reads CASSTRTDYGYTF. CDR3 DNA: TGTGCCAGCAGTACCCGGACGGACTATGGCTACACCTTC.

The genes are TRBV5-8 and TRBJ2-5; D is unclear. The germline V and J ends were trimmed by 2 bases and 5 bases, with 22 bases remaining between them. The CDR3 loop spans 17 amino acids. Germline V gene lookup returns CDR1 SGHTS and CDR2 YDEGEE. For the CDR3, the DNA is TGTGCCAGCAGCTTCCCTATCGGGTGGACCTCTCAGGAGACCCAGTACTTC. Amino acids: CASSFPIGWTSQETQYF.

J is TRBJ2-1 and V is TRBV6-5; D unclear. In germline, CDR1 is MNHEY, CDR2 SVGAGI. V was shortened by 4 bases and J by 5 bases, with 6 bases between the two germline ends. The CDR3 length is 12 residues. For the CDR3, the DNA is TGTGCCAGCAGTTTAGGACACAATGAGCAGTTCTTC. Translation gives CASSLGHNEQFF.

V gene TRBV4-2 combines with J gene TRBJ2-3, with a tentative D call TRBD2 (6 bases). Trimming took 6 bases from V and 1 from J, leaving 11 bases between them. CDR1 is LGHNA, CDR2 YNFKEQ, per germline. The CDR3 is 14 residues long. This chain's CDR3 is CASRGGLGTDTQYF. The DNA for the CDR3 is TGTGCCAGCAGGGGGGGACTTGGCACAGATACGCAGTATTTT.

The rearrangement joins TRBV25-1 to TRBJ1-2, with 8 bases lining up with TRBD1. Germline CDR1 is MGHDK and CDR2 is SYGVNS. V gave up 5 bases and J gave up 5 bases; unmatched junction bases: 13. The CDR3 loop spans 16 amino acids. CDR3 bases: TGTGCCAGCAGTCCAGGGGGCCCCGGGACAAAATATGGCTACACCTTC. Translated: CASSPGGPGTKYGYTF.

In DNA, the CDR3 is TGTGCCAGCAAGGGGACCGGGGAGCTGTTTTTT. Protein: CASKGTGELFF. The rearrangement joins TRBV4-2 to TRBJ2-2, with D perhaps TRBD1 (5 bases). Deletions cut 7 bases from V and 5 bases from J, with 5 bases between. Germline CDR1 is LGHNA and CDR2 is YNFKEQ. This CDR3 contains 11 residues.

This chain connects TRBV29-1 to TRBJ2-6; D gene ambiguous. The germline CDR1 and CDR2 sequences are SQVTM and ANQGSEA. The CDR3 runs to 17 residues. V gave up 0 bases and J gave up 2 bases, with 14 bases separating them. The CDR3 DNA sequence: TGCAGCGTTGAAGATCTGGCGGAAGGCGCTGGGGCCAACGTCCTGACTTTC. Residues: CSVEDLAEGAGANVLTF.

As concerns this clone: The junction and the germline gene differ at one end; a read error may be behind it. The gene calls are TRBV4-2 and TRBJ2-5; D not certain. Germline CDR1 reads LGHNA; CDR2 reads YNFKEQ. The CDR3 extends over 12 amino acids. The CDR3 nucleotides read TGTGCCAGCAGCCAAGACCAGGAGACCCAGTACTTC. Translation gives CASSQDQETQYF.

V is TRBV6-5 and J is TRBJ2-5, with a tentative D call TRBD1 (6 bases). V shed 6 bases and J shed 2 bases, with 16 bases lying between them. The CDR3 has 15 amino acids. Looked up from germline, CDR1 is MNHEY and CDR2 is SVGAGI. The CDR3 DNA reads TGTGCCAGCAGCTCCGGGACAACCACACAAGAGACCCAGTACTTC. It specifies CASSSGTTTQETQYF.

The rearrangement uses TRBV7-9 and TRBJ2-5; the D gene is possibly TRBD2 (5 bases). Per the germline V gene, CDR1 is SEHNR and CDR2 is FQNEAQ (reference sequence). V was clipped by 5 bases and J by 5 bases, with 12 bases between them. CDR3 size: 13 residues. DNA for the CDR3: TGTGCCAGCAGCCCCTTTAGCGAGGAGACCCAGTACTTC. Amino acid sequence: CASSPFSEETQYF.

J is TRBJ2-7 and V is TRBV7-9, with D perhaps matching TRBD1 or TRBD2 (5 bases each). Germline V lookup: CDR1 SEHNR, CDR2 FQNEAQ (reference sequence). Trimming cost V 7 bases and J 4 bases, with 17 bases left between them. This CDR3 region has 14 residues. Here the CDR3 reads CASTYTRTSYEQYV. The CDR3 bases are TGTGCCAGCACCTATACTAGGACAAGTTACGAGCAGTACGTC.

The chain couples TRBV30 to TRBJ1-5; tentative D call: TRBD1 (5 bases). This CDR3 is built from 15 residues. CDR1 GTSNPN and CDR2 SVGIG come from the germline V gene (reference sequence). Trimming pared 2 bases from V and 7 bases from J, leaving 18 bases between. CDR3 amino acids: CAWSQAGTWDQPQHF. The CDR3 DNA sequence: TGTGCCTGGAGTCAAGCCGGGACCTGGGACCAGCCCCAGCATTTT.

This chain joins TRBV11-2 and TRBJ2-3; 12 bases fit TRBD2. CDR3 length: 17 amino acids. The V segment lost 0 bases and the J segment 4 bases; nucleotides outside the gene matches: 5. Germline loops: CDR1 SGHAT, CDR2 FQNNGV. The CDR3 sequence is CASSLDPSGGEADTQYF. The CDR3 region has the DNA TGTGCCAGCAGCTTAGATCCTAGCGGGGGGGAGGCAGATACGCAGTATTTT.

This rearrangement joins TRBV6-6 to TRBJ2-1; D might be TRBD2 (6 bases). Germline V gene sequence: CDR1 MNHNY, CDR2 SVGAGI (reference sequence). CDR3 length: 12 amino acids. Trimming took off 6 bases at V and 9 bases at J, with 12 bases between the two ends. As DNA, the CDR3 is TGTGCCAGCAGCGGGACTCAGGCTGAGCAGTTCTTC. Translating gives CASSGTQAEQFF.

V gene TRBV4-2 combines with J gene TRBJ2-1; 13 bases are shared with TRBD2. Trimming took 4 bases from V and 4 from J; bases not matched to a gene: 4. The CDR3 runs 16 residues. Germline lookup yields CDR1 LGHNA and CDR2 YNFKEQ. The CDR3 loop reads CASSRTSGSLYNEQFF. DNA for the CDR3: TGTGCCAGCAGCCGGACTAGCGGGAGCCTTTACAATGAGCAGTTCTTC.

The rearrangement uses TRBV6-6 and TRBJ1-3; D is perhaps TRBD1 (5 bases). Germline lookup yields CDR1 MNHNY and CDR2 SVGAGI (reference sequence). The CDR3 contains 12 residues. The V and J ends lost 5 bases and 10 bases respectively, with 12 bases between them. In DNA form, the CDR3 reads TGTGCCAGCAGTGGGGACGGAGGGACCATATATTTT. Translating gives CASSGDGGTIYF.

V usage is TRBV6-6 and J usage is TRBJ2-5; 11 nucleotides agree with TRBD2. V dropped 4 bases and J dropped 4; count of bases not matched to a gene: 5. The CDR3 is 15 residues long. CDR1 and CDR2 from the germline V gene are MNHNY and SVGAGI (reference sequence). CDR3 nucleotide sequence: TGTGCCAGCAGTTGGACCCTAGCGGGAGGAGAGACCCAGTACTTC. It encodes CASSWTLAGGETQYF.

CDR3 sequence: CASSELGTGYGDEQFF. CDR3 DNA sequence: TGTGCCAGCAGTGAGTTAGGGACAGGGTATGGGGATGAGCAGTTCTTC. The V and J genes are TRBV2 and TRBJ2-1; 9 positions match TRBD1. CDR3 length: 16 amino acids. Germline V gene lookup returns CDR1 SNHLY and CDR2 FYNNEI. Losses at the gene ends were 3 bases for V and 8 bases for J; bases not matched to a gene: 11.

In this sample, this clone turned up once. The V gene is TRBV28, the J gene TRBJ2-3; D is unclear. Trimming stripped 3 bases from V and 2 bases from J, with 12 bases between. Germline loops: CDR1 MDHEN, CDR2 SYDVKM. This CDR3 has 15 residues. CDR3 nucleotide sequence: TGTGCCAGCAGTTTTCCTTCTCCCTACACAGATACGCAGTATTTT. It specifies CASSFPSPYTDTQYF.

This clone was counted a single time. The gene calls are TRBV6-4 and TRBJ2-3; the match to TRBD2 covers 9 bases. This CDR3 spans 14 amino acids. J lost 2 bases, V lost 4 bases, and 1 base had no gene match. Germline assignment: CDR1 MRHNA and CDR2 SNTAGT. CDR3 sequence (DNA): TGTGCCAGCAGTGGCGGGGGGGCCACAGATACGCAGTATTTT. This codes for CASSGGGATDTQYF.

In its sample, this clone was seen once. J is TRBJ2-7 and V is TRBV6-5; 7 nucleotides line up with TRBD1. The V gene's germline CDR1 is MNHEY and CDR2 SVGAGI. This CDR3 contains 16 residues. V shed 4 bases and J 9 bases; nucleotides not matched to a gene: 18. This CDR3 reads CASSSPPRAGGLRQYF. The CDR3 DNA reads TGTGCCAGCAGTTCCCCTCCGCGGGCAGGGGGTTTAAGGCAGTACTTC.